The present TCR beta chain was sequenced within a study of a mutant IDH1 vaccine in newly diagnosed glioma. Study-wide context: Vaccine administration was initiated 4-6 weeks following radiotherapy alone, or with temozolomide cycles. Overall study findings and caveats: Pseudoprogression apparently lacked any relation to changes in top peripheral T cell clonotypes.

The repertoire was sequenced with immunoSEQ multiplex PCR; TCRdb's copy has only in-frame clones and lacks some. The sample holds over 55,000 clones, roughly 76% seen once. The time point is: week 35, safety follow-up. Vaccination comprised doses that each held 300 ug of mutant IDH1 20-mer peptide, plus topical imiquimod. On this clone itself: The antigen is not known.

This CDR3 region has 14 residues. CDR1 is MNHNS, CDR2 SASEGT, per germline. Trimming cost V 4 bases and J 0 bases, with 9 bases left between them. The V and J genes are TRBV6-1 and TRBJ1-1; D is unclear. The clonotype was recovered from a man aged 35 to 55 with glioma. Sequenced here: PBMCs, sampled from a glioma patient whose treatment included an IDH1 peptide vaccine. CDR3 region: CASSVEHLNTEAFF. In nucleotides, the CDR3 is TGTGCCAGCAGTGTGGAACACCTGAACACTGAAGCTTTCTTT.